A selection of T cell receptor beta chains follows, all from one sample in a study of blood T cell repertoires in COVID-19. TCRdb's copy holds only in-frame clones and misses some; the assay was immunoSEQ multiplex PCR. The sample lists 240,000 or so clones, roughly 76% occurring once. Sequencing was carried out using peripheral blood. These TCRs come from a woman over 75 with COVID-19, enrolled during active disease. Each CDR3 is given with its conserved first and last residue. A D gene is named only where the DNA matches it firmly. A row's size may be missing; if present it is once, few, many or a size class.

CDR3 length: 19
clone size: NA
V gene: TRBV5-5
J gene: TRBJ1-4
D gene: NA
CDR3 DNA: TGTGCCAGCAGCGGTGGCGCCGCGGGAGTTACGCGCACTAATGAAAAACTGTTTTTT
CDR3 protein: CASSGGAAGVTRTNEKLFF

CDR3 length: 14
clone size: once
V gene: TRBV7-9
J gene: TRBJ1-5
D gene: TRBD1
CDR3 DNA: TGTGCCAGCAGCTTGACAGGGGGGAATCAGCCCCAGCATTTT
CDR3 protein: CASSLTGGNQPQHF

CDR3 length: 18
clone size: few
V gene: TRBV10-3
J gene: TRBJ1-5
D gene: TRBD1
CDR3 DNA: TGTGCCATCACTCGTCCCGGGACAGGGGCGGGGGATTGTCAGCCCCAGCATTTT
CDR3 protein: CAITRPGTGAGDCQPQHF

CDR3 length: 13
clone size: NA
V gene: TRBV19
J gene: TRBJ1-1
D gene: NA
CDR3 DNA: TGTGCCAGTATCAGGGGATGGGGCACTGAAGCTTTCTTT
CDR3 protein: CASIRGWGTEAFF

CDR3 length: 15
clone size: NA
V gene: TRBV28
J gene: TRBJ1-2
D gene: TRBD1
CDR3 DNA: TGTGCCAGCAGTTCCCCGGGACAGGGAAGGAATGGCTACACCTTC
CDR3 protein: CASSSPGQGRNGYTF

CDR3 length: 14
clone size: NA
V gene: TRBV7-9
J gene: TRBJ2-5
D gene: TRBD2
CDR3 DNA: TGTGCCAGCAGCTTAAGTTCCGGGGGGGAGACCCAGTACTTC
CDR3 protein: CASSLSSGGETQYF

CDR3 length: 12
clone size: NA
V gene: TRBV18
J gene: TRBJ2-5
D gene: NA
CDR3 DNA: TGTGCCAGCTCACCTGGAGGGGAGACCCAGTACTTC
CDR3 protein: CASSPGGETQYF

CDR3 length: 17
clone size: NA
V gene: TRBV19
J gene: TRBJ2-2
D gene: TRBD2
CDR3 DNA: TGTGCCAGTAGTACGCGCGGGAGGACCACTAACACCGGGGAGCTGTTTTTT
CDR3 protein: CASSTRGRTTNTGELFF

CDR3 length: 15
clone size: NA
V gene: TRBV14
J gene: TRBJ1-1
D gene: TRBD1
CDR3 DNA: TGTGCCAGCAGCCAGTGGACAGGGGGGAACACTGAAGCTTTCTTT
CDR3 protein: CASSQWTGGNTEAFF

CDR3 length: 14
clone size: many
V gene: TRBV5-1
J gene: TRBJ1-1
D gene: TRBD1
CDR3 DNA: TGCGCCAGCAGCTTAAAACAGGGGTCGACTGAAGCTTTCTTT
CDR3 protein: CASSLKQGSTEAFF

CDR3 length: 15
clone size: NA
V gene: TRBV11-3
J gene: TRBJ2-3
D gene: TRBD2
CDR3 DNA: TGTGCCAGCAGCTCTAGCGGGGTTAGCACAGATACGCAGTATTTT
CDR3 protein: CASSSSGVSTDTQYF

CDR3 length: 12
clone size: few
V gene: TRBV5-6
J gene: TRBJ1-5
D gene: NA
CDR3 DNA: TGTGCCAGCAGCTTCCGCGGACAGCCCCAGCATTTT
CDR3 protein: CASSFRGQPQHF

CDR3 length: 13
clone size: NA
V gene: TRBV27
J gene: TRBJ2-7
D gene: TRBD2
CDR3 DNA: TGTGCCAGCAGTCCGGGACTAGCGTACGAGCAGTACTTC
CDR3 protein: CASSPGLAYEQYF

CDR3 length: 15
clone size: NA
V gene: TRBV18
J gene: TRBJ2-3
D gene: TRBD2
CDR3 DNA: TGTGCCAGCTCACCCCTCGCGGGGGATGGAGATACGCAGTATTTT
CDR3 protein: CASSPLAGDGDTQYF

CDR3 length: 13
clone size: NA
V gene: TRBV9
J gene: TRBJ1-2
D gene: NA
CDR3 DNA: TGTGCCAGCAGCGTAAGGGGTACGGATCTCTACACCTTC
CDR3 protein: CASSVRGTDLYTF

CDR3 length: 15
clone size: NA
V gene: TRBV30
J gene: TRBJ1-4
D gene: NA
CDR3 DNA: TGTGCCTGGAGTGACGAGTCTGCAACTAATGAAAAACTGTTTTTT
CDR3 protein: CAWSDESATNEKLFF

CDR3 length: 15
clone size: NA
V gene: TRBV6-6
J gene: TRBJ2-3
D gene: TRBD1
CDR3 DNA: TGTGCCAGCAGTTACTCCGGGACAGGGGCAGATACGCAGTATTTT
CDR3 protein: CASSYSGTGADTQYF

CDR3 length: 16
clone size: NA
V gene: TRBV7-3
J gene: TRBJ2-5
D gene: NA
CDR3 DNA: TGTGCCAGCAGCTTAAAGGCGCGGTCGTACCAAGAGACCCAGTACTTC
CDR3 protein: CASSLKARSYQETQYF

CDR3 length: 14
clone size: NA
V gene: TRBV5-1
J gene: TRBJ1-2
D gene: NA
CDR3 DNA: TGCGCCAGCAGCGCCGGGGAGGGCCTGCATGGCTACACCTTC
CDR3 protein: CASSAGEGLHGYTF

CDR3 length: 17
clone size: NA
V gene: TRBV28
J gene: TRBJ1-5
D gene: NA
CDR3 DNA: TGTGCCAGCAGTTTGGTCAGCGAGCGAGCCTCTAATCAGCCCCAGCATTTT
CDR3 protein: CASSLVSERASNQPQHF

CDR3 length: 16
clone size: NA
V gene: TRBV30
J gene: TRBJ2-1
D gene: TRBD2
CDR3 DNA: TGTGCCTGGAGTCCCCCAGGACTAGCGGGCCACAATGAGCAGTTCTTC
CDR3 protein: CAWSPPGLAGHNEQFF

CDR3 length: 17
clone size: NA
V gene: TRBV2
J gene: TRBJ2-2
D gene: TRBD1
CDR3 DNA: TGTGCCAGCCGGGGGTCTGTGGACAGGGCTTTGACCGGGGAGCTGTTTTTT
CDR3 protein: CASRGSVDRALTGELFF

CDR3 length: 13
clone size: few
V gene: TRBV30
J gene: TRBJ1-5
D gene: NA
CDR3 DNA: TGTGCCTGGAGTGTTCACTCGAATCAGCCCCAGCATTTT
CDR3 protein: CAWSVHSNQPQHF

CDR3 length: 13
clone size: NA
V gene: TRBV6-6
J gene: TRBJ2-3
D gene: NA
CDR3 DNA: TGTGCCAGCAGGGCGGGGAGCACAGATACGCAGTATTTT
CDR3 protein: CASRAGSTDTQYF

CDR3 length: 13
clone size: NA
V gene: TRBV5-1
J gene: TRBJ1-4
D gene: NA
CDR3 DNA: TGCGCCAGCAGCCCTGGGGGGGGAGAAAAACTGTTTTTT
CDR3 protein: CASSPGGGEKLFF

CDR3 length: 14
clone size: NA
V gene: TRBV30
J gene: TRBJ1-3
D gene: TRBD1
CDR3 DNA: TGTGCCTGGAACCTCGACAGGGGACGAAACACCATATATTTT
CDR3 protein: CAWNLDRGRNTIYF

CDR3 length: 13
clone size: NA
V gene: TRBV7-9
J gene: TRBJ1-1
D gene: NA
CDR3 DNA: TGTGCCAGCAGCTTGACAGTGAACACTGAAGCTTTCTTT
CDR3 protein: CASSLTVNTEAFF

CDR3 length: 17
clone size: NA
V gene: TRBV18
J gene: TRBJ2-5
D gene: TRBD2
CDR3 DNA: TGTGCCAGCTCACCACCGACTAGCGGGGGCCGGTGGGAGACCCAGTACTTC
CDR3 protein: CASSPPTSGGRWETQYF

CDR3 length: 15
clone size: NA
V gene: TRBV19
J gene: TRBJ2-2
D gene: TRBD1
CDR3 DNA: TGTGCCAGTAGTCTAGGGACAGGGACAACCGGGGAGCTGTTTTTT
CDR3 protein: CASSLGTGTTGELFF

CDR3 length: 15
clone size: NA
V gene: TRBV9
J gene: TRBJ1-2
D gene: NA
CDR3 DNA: TGTGCCAGCAAGGCAGCCCCGGGATATAACTATGGCTACACCTTC
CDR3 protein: CASKAAPGYNYGYTF

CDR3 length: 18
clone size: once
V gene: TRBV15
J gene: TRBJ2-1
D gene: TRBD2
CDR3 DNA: TGTGCCACCAGCAGAGATCCCGCCTCTAGCGGGAAGGGAAATGAGCAGTTCTTC
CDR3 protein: CATSRDPASSGKGNEQFF

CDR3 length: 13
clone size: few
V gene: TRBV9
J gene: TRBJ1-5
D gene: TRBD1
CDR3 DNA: TGTGCCAGCAGGTGCAGGGGGTCTCAGCCCCAGCATTTT
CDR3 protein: CASRCRGSQPQHF

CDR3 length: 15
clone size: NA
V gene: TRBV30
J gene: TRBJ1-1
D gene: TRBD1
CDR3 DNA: TGTGCCTGGAGGGTTCCGGGGACAGGGGGGACTGAAGCTTTCTTT
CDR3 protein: CAWRVPGTGGTEAFF

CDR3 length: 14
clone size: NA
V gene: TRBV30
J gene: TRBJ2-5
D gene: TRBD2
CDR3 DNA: TGTGCCTGGAGTGTCGGGCTAGGGGAGGGGACCCAGTACTTC
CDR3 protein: CAWSVGLGEGTQYF

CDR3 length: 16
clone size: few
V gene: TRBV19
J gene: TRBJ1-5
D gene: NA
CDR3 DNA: TGTGCCAGTAGTACCTCCCCCAGGGCGGGGAATCAGCCCCAGCATTTT
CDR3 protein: CASSTSPRAGNQPQHF

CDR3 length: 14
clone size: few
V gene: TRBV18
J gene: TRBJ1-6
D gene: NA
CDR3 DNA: TGTGCCAGCTCTGAGCCACGCGGCAATTCACCCCTCCACTTT
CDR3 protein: CASSEPRGNSPLHF

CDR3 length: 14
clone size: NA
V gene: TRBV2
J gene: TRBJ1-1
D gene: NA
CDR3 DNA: TGTGCCAGCAGTGAGACACCCCAGAACACTGAAGCTTTCTTT
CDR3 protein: CASSETPQNTEAFF

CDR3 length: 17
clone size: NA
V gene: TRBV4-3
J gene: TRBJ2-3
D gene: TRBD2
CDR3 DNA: TGCGCCAGCAGCCAAGAAGCAGCGGGGGGGATCACAGATACGCAGTATTTT
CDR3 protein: CASSQEAAGGITDTQYF

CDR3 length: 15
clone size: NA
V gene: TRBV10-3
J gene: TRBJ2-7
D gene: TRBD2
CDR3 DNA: TGTGCCATCAGGGGTAGCGGGAACCACTCCTACGAGCAGTACTTC
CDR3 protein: CAIRGSGNHSYEQYF

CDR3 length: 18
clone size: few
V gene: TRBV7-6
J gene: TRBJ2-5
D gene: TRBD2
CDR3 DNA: TGTGCCAGCAGCTTAGGTCTGAGGGGACTAGCGGGAGGGGAGACCCAGTACTTC
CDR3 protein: CASSLGLRGLAGGETQYF

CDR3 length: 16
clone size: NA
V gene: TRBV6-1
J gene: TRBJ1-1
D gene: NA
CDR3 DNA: TGTGCCAGCAGTGAAGGACACGTGGCAGGGCGGACTGAAGCTTTCTTT
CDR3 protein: CASSEGHVAGRTEAFF

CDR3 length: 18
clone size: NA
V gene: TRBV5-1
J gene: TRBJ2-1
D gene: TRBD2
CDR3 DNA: TGCGCCAGCAGCTTGGTTGGTCGCAGGGTCTCGGGGGGCAATGAGCAGTTCTTC
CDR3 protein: CASSLVGRRVSGGNEQFF

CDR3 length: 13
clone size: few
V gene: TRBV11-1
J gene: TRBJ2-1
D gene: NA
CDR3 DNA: TGTGCCAGCAGCTTATCCGGGGTTAATGAGCAGTTCTTC
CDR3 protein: CASSLSGVNEQFF

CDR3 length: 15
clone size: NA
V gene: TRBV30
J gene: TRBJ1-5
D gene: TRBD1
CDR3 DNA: TGTGCCTGGAGTCGAAGGACAGGGGTCAATCAGCCCCAGCATTTT
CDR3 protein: CAWSRRTGVNQPQHF

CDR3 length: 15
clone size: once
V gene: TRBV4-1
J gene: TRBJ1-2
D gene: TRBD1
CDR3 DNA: TGCGCCAGCAGTCCTACCCGACAGGGGAACTATGGCTACACCTTC
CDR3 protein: CASSPTRQGNYGYTF

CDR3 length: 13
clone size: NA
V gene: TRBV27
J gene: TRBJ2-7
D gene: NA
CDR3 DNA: TGTGCCAGCAGTTTCAACCGACAGTACGAGCAGTACTTC
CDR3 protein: CASSFNRQYEQYF

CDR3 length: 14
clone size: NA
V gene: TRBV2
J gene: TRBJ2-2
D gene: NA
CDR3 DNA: TGTGCCAGCAGTCCTACCCCGAAAGCCGGGGAGCTGTTTTTT
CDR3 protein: CASSPTPKAGELFF

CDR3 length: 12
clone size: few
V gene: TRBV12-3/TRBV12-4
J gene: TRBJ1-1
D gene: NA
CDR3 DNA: TGTGCCAGCAGTGACAGGCGCCTTGAAGCTTTCTTT
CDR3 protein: CASSDRRLEAFF

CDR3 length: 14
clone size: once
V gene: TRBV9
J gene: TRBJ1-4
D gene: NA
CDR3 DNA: TGTGCCAGCAGCCCGACGACTTCTGATGAAAAACTGTTTTTT
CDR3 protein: CASSPTTSDEKLFF

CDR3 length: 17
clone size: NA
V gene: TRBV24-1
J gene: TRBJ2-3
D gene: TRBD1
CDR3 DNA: TGTGCCACCAGTGATTGGGGGACAGGGGCTAGCACAGATACGCAGTATTTT
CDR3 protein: CATSDWGTGASTDTQYF

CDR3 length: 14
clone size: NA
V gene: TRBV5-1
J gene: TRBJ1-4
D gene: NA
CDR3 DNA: TGCGCCAGCAGCCCACAGGCTTCTAATGAAAAACTGTTTTTT
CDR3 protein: CASSPQASNEKLFF